This TCR beta chain was obtained from a study of T-cell reconstitution after alpha-beta-depleted transplantation in children. Study results and caveats: Once a year had passed after transplant, T-cell counts and diversity came mostly from newly produced T cells. There were reportedly several hundred expanded graft clones from which alpha-beta T cells came about two months after transplant. Some patients' high day-60 TCRbeta diversity was attributed to recipient cells surviving conditioning.

The germline CDR1 and CDR2 sequences are MNHEY and SVGEGT. The CDR3 extends over 17 amino acids. V dropped 2 bases and J dropped 6; count of bases not matched to a gene: 11. Unique molecular identifiers were incorporated when the TCRbeta library was constructed. TCRdb re-called the PCR reads with MiXCR, one entry per CDR3 protein. This sample yields a few hundred thousand distinct CDR3 sequences, of which roughly a quarter are seen a single time; about 5% belongs to the top ten. Details on this clonotype: Its antigen remains unidentified.

The sequence was collected from a female patient between 2 and 10 years old who had a stem cell transplant for congenital amegakaryocytic thrombocytopenia, so the T cells may come from the graft donor. Sequencing was performed on PBMCs, mostly from graft donor cells, taken 360 days after TCRalphabeta/CD19-depleted stem cell transplant. This chain uses TRBV6-2 or TRBV6-3 with TRBJ2-4; 9 positions agree with TRBD2. The CDR3 DNA reads TGTGCCAGCAGTTACCCCACGTCTAGCGGGGTGAGAAACATTCAGTACTTC. Encoded protein: CASSYPTSSGVRNIQYF.